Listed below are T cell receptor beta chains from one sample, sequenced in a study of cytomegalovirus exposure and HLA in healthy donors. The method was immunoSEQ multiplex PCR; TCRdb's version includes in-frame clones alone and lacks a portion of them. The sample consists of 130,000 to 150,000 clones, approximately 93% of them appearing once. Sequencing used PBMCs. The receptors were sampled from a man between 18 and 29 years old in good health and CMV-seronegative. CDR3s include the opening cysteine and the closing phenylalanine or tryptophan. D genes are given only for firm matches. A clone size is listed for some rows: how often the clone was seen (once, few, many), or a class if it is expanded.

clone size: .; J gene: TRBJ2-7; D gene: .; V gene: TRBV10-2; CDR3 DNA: TGCGCCAGCAGTGATCTCCTAGGAAAGACCTCCTACGAGCAGTACTTC; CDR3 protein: CASSDLLGKTSYEQYF
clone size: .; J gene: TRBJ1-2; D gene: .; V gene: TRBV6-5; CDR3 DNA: TGTGCCAGCACCAGCACCCAGGGGACCTATGGCTACACCTTC; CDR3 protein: CASTSTQGTYGYTF
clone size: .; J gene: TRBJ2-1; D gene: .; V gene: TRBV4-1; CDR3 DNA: TGCGCCAGCAGCCCGAGACGGGGGGCGGGAACCTACAATGAGCAGTTCTTC; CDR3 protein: CASSPRRGAGTYNEQFF
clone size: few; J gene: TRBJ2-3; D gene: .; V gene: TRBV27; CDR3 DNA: TGTGCCAGCAGTTTATCGTGGGGGCGCTCAGATACGCAGTATTTT; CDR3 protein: CASSLSWGRSDTQYF
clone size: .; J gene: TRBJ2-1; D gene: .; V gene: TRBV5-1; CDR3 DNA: TGCGCCAGCAGTATAACAGGGTTGCATGAGCAGTTCTTC; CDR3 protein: CASSITGLHEQFF
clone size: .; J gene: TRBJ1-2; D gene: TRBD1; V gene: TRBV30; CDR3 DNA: TGTGCCTGGACCCCGAGGCAGGGGGACTATGGCTACACCTTC; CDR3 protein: CAWTPRQGDYGYTF
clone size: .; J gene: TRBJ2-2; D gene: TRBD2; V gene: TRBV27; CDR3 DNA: TGTGCCAGCAGTCCGACTAGCGGGTGGGGGGAGCTGTTTTTT; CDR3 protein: CASSPTSGWGELFF
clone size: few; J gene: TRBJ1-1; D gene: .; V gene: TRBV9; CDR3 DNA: TGTGCCAGCAGCGTAGACGGGAACACTGAAGCTTTCTTT; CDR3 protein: CASSVDGNTEAFF
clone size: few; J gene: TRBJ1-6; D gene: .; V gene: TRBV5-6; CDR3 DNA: TGTGCCAGCAGCTTGGGCAGTTCACCCCTCCACTTT; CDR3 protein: CASSLGSSPLHF
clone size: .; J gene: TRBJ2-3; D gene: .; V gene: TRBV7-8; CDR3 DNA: TGTGCCAGCAGCTTAGGGCTGGGGTTGAGGGACACAGATACGCAGTATTTT; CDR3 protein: CASSLGLGLRDTDTQYF
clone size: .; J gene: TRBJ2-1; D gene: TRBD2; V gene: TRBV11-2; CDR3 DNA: TGTGCCAGCAGCTTAGGGCAGCGGGGGCCCTACAATGAGCAGTTCTTC; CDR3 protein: CASSLGQRGPYNEQFF
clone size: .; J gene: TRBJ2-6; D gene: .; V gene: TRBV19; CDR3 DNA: TGTGCCACTAGCACTGGGGCCAACGTCCTGACTTTC; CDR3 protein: CATSTGANVLTF
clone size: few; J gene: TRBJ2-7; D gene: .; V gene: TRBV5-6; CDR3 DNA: TGTGCCAGCAGCCCCCGGACACCCGAGCAGTACTTC; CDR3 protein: CASSPRTPEQYF
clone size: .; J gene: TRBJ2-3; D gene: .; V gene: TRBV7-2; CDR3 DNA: TGTGCCAGCAGGCCGGGCACAGATACGCAGTATTTT; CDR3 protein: CASRPGTDTQYF
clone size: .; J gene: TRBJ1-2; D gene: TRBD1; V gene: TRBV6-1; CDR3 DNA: TGTGCCAGCAGTGGACAGGGGCATGGCTACACCTTC; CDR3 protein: CASSGQGHGYTF
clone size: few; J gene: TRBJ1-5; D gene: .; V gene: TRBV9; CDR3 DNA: TGTGCCAGCAGCGTAGAAGGGGCTAACACTCCCCAGCATTTT; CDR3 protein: CASSVEGANTPQHF
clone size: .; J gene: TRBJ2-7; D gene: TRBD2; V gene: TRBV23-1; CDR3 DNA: TGCGCCAGCAGCCTTCTGATGGGGACTAGAAAATACGAGCAGTACTTC; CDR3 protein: CASSLLMGTRKYEQYF
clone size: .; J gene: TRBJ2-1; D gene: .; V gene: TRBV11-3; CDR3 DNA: TGTGCCAGCAGCTTAGGCGGTCGGGGGGCGTTAGGCAATGAGCAGTTCTTC; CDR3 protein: CASSLGGRGALGNEQFF
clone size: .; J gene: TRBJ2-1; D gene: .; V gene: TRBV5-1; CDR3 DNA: TGCGCCAGCAACACAGGGCACAATGAGCAGTTCTTC; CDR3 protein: CASNTGHNEQFF
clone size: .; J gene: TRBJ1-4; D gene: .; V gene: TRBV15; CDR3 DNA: TGTGCCACCAGCAGATTTCCGACAGCCAACAATGAAAAACTGTTTTTT; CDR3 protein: CATSRFPTANNEKLFF
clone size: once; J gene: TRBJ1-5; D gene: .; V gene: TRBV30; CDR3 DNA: TGTGCCTGGAGCGCGCCAGATAACAGCCAGGGAGGGCCCCAGCATTTT; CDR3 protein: CAWSAPDNSQGGPQHF
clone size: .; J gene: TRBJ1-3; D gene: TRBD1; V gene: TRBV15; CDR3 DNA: TGTGCCACCAGCAGAGATCAGGGGGTCTCTGGAAACACCATATATTTT; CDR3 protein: CATSRDQGVSGNTIYF
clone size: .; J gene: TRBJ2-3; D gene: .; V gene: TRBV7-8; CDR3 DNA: TGTGCCAGCAGCTTAGGCGAACCCACAGATACGCAGTATTTT; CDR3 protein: CASSLGEPTDTQYF
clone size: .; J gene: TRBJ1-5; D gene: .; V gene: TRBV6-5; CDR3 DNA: TGTGCCAGCAGTACCCAGGGCAATCAGCCCCAGCATTTT; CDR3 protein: CASSTQGNQPQHF
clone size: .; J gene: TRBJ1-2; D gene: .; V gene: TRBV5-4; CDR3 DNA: TGTGCCAGCAGGGAAGGGGAATCTGGCTACACCTTC; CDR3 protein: CASREGESGYTF
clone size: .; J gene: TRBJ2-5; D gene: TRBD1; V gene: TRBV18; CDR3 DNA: TGTGCCAGCTCACCACCTAGTACAGGGGGCCAAGAGACCCAGTACTTC; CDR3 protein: CASSPPSTGGQETQYF
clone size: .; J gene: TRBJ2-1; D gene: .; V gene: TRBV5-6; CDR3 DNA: TGTGCCAGCAGGGGGGGACTGAGTTTCGACAATGAGCAGTTCTTC; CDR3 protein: CASRGGLSFDNEQFF
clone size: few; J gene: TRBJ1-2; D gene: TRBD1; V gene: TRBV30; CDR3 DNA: TGTGCCTGGACCCGAGACAGGGCCCACTATGGCTACACCTTC; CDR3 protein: CAWTRDRAHYGYTF
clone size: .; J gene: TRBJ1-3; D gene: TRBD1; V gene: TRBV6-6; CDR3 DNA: TGTGCCAGCAGGAAGGACAGGGTTGGAGGAAACACCATATATTTT; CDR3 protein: CASRKDRVGGNTIYF
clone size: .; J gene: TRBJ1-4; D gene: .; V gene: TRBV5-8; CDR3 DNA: TGTGCCAGCAGCATACACCTGGCCGGGTTC; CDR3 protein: CASSIHLAGF
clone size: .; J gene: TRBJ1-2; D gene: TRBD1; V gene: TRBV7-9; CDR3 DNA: TGTGCCAGCAGCCCAGGGGGCTTTGGCTACACCTTC; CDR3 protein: CASSPGGFGYTF
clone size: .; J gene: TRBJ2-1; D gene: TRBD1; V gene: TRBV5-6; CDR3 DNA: TGTGCCAGCAGCTTGCCCAAAAAAAGACAGGGGGCTGGGAATGAGCAGTTCTTC; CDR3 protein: CASSLPKKRQGAGNEQFF
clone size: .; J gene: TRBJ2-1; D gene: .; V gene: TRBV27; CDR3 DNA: TGTGCCAGCAGTCGGGGGGCAGCGACGAGCAATGAGCAGTTCTTC; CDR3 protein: CASSRGAATSNEQFF
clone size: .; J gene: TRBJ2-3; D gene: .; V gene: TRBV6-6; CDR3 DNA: TGTGCCAGCAGCTCCGCTCGGGAACGCACAGATACGCAGTATTTT; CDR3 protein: CASSSARERTDTQYF
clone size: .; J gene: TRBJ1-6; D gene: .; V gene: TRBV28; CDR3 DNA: TGTGCCAGCAGTTTTGTTCTGGGGAGCTCCTATAATTCACCCCTCCACTTT; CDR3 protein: CASSFVLGSSYNSPLHF
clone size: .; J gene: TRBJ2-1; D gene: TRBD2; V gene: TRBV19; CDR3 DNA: TGTGCCAGTTCAACAAGACCCGGGACTAGGGTCCGAGATGAGCAGTTCTTC; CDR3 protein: CASSTRPGTRVRDEQFF
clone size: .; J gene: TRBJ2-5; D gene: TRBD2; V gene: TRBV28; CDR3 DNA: TGTGCCAGCAGTTTATTGATTAGCGGGAGTGGTGAGACCCAGTACTTC; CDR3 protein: CASSLLISGSGETQYF
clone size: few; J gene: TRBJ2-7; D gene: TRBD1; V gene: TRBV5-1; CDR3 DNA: TGCGCCAGCAGCTCCGGACAGGGCGGCGCCTACGAGCAGTACTTC; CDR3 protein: CASSSGQGGAYEQYF
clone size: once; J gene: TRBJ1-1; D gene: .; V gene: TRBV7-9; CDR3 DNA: TGTGCCAGCAGCTCCGACGGGGGACGGGCTTTCTTT; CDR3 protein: CASSSDGGRAFF
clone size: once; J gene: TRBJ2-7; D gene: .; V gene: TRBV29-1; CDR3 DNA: TGCAGCGTGGCGCGGAGCCTTGGCTACGAGCAGTACTTC; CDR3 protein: CSVARSLGYEQYF
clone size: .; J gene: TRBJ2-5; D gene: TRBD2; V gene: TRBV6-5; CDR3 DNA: TGTGCCAGCAGTTACTCGGTCCTAGCGGGAGAAGAGACCCAGTACTTC; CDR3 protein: CASSYSVLAGEETQYF
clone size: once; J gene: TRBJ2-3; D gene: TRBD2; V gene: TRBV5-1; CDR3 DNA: TGCGCCAGCAGCTCACGCAGCGGGGCTAGCACAGATACGCAGTATTTT; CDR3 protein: CASSSRSGASTDTQYF
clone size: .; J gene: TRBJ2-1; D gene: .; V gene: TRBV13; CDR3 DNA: TGTGCCAGCAGCTTAATTAATTTGGGGGGTGGACCCAACAATGAGCAGTTCTTC; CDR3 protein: CASSLINLGGGPNNEQFF
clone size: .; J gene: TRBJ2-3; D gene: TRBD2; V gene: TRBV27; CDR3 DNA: TGTGCCAGCAGTTTATCGCTAGCGGGGGGCCCAGATACGCAGTATTTT; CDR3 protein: CASSLSLAGGPDTQYF
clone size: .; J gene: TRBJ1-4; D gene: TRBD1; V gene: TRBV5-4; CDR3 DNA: TGTGCCAGCAGCTTGGACAGGGGAGCTGCTAATGAAAAACTGTTTTTT; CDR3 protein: CASSLDRGAANEKLFF
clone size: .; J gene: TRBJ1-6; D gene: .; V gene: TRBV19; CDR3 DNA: TGTGCCAGTAGTATCGAGCGGTGGAATTCACCCCTCCACTTT; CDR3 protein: CASSIERWNSPLHF
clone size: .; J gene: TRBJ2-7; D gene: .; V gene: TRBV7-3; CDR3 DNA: TGTGCCAGCAGCTTAGAGCCCGGGGCCTACGAGCAGTACTTC; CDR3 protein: CASSLEPGAYEQYF
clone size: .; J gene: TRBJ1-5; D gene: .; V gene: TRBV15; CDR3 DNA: TGTGCCACCAGCAGAGCCGTTGGAGGGGCGCGAAATCAGCCCCAGCATTTT; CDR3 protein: CATSRAVGGARNQPQHF
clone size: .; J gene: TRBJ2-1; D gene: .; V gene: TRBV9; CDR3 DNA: TGTGCCAGCAGCGAGACTTTCGCGGAGAACAATGAGCAGTTCTTC; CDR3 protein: CASSETFAENNEQFF
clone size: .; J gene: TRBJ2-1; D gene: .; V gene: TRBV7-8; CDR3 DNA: TGTGCCAGCAGCTTAGGGTGGGGCCGGACCCACAATGAGCAGTTCTTC; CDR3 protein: CASSLGWGRTHNEQFF
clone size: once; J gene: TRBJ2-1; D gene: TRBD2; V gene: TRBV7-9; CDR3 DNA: TGTGCCAGCAGCTTCAAGGAATTGCGGGAGGGTAAGGGCAATGAGCAGTTCTTC; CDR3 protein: CASSFKELREGKGNEQFF
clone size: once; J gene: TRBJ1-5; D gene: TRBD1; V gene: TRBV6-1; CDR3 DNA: TGTGCCAGCAGTGGACAGGGGACTCTTCAGCCCCAGCATTTT; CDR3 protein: CASSGQGTLQPQHF
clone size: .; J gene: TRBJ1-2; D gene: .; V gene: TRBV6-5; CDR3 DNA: TGTGCCAGCAGTACTCGCCCAGGGGAACCCTATGGCTACACCTTC; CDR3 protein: CASSTRPGEPYGYTF
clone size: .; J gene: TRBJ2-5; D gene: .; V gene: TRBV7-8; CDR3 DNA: TGTGCCAGCAGCTTAATACAAGAGACCCAGTACTTC; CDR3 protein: CASSLIQETQYF
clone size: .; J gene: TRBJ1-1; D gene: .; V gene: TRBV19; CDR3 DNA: TGTGCCAGTAGTTCACGACAGACTTACACTGAAGCTTTCTTT; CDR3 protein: CASSSRQTYTEAFF
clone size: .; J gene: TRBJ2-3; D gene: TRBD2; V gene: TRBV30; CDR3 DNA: TGTGCCTGGAGTGTACGGTCGGGTCGGGGGGGCACAGATACGCAGTATTTT; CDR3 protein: CAWSVRSGRGGTDTQYF